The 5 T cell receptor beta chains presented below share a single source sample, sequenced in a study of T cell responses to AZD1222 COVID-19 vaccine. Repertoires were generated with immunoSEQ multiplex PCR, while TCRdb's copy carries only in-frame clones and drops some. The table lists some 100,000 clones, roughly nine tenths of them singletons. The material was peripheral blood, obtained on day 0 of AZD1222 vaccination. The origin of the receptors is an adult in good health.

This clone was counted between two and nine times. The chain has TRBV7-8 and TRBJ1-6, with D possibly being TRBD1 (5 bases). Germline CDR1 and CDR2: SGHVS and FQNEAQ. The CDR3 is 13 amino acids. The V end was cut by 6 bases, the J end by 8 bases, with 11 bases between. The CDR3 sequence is CASSPARDSPLHF. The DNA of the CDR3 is TGTGCCAGCAGTCCTGCCAGGGATTCACCCCTCCACTTT.

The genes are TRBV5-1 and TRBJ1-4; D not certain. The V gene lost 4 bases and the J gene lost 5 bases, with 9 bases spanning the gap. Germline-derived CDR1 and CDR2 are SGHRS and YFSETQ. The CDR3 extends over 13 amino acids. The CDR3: CASSPSDNEKLFF. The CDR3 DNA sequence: TGCGCCAGCAGCCCCTCCGACAATGAAAAACTGTTTTTT.

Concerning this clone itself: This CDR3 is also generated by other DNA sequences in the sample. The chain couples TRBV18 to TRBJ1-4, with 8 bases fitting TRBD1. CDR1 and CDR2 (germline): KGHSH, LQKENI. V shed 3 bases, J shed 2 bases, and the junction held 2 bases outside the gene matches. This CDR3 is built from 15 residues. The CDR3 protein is CASSPRTGTNEKLFF. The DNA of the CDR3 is TGTGCCAGCTCACCGCGGACAGGGACTAATGAAAAACTGTTTTTT.

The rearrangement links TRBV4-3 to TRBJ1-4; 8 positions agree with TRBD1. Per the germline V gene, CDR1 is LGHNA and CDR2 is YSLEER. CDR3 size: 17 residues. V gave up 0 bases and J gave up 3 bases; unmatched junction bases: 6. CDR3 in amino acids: CASSQDGTGNPNEKLFF. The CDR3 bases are TGCGCCAGCAGCCAAGACGGGACAGGCAATCCTAATGAAAAACTGTTTTTT.

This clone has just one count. The DNA of the CDR3 is TGTGCCAGCAGCTTCGCGGGAGGGAATTCACCCCTCCACTTT. It encodes CASSFAGGNSPLHF. The rearrangement links TRBV7-9 to TRBJ1-6; D unclear. V gave up 3 bases and J gave up 7 bases, with 10 bases separating them. Germline CDR1 is SEHNR and CDR2 is FQNEAQ (reference sequence). The CDR3 extends over 14 amino acids. Full variable domain (remainder filled in from reference TRBV7-9 and TRBJ1-6): DTGVSQNPRHKITKRGQNVTFRCDPISEHNRLYWYRQTLGQGPEFLTYFQNEAQLEKSRLLSDRFSAERPKGSFSTLEIQRTEQGDSAMYLCASSFAGGNSPLHFGNGTRLTVT.